Many counts were recorded for the clone carrying this TCR beta chain. The antigen remains undetermined. Unique molecular identifiers were used in preparing the TCRbeta library. One entry per CDR3 protein, called by TCRdb with MiXCR from the PCR reads. The sample contains some 200,000 distinct CDR3 sequences, about 7% of which appear only once. This entry belongs to a study of T-cell reconstitution after alpha-beta-depleted transplantation in children. Study conclusions and caveats: Recipient T cells and thymic progenitors that survived gave rise to the high TCRbeta diversity observed at day 60 in some patients. Several hundred expanded graft clones reportedly were the source of alpha-beta T cells about two months after transplant. T-cell counts and diversity were attributed mostly to newly produced T cells one year after transplant.

Germline V gene sequence: CDR1 DFQATT, CDR2 SNEGSKA (reference sequence). CDR3 size: 18 residues. The J segment lost 7 bases and the V segment lost 0 bases, leaving 17 bases of the junction unmatched. This receptor was identified in a boy aged 2 to 10 with acute lymphoblastic leukemia, due to receive a stem cell transplant. The chain links TRBV20-1 to TRBJ1-5; 8 bases are shared with TRBD1. Sequencing was performed on PBMCs, taken before TCRalphabeta/CD19-depleted stem cell transplant. Written as DNA, the CDR3 is TGCAGTGCTAGAGATCGAACGAGGACAGGGTGGTCGGGCCAGCCCCAGCATTTT. It codes for CSARDRTRTGWSGQPQHF.